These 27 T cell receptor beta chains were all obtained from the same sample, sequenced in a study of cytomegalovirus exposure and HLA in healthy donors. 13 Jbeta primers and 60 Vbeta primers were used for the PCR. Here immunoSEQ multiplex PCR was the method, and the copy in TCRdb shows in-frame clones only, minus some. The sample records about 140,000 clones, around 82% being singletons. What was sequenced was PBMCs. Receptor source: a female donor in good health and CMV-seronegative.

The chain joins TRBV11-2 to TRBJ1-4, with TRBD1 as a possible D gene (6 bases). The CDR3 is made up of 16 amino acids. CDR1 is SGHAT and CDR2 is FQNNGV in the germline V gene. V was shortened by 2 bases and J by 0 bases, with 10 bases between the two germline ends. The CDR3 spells CASSLLQGTTNEKLFF. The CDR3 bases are TGTGCCAGCAGCTTACTACAGGGAACAACTAATGAAAAACTGTTTTTT.

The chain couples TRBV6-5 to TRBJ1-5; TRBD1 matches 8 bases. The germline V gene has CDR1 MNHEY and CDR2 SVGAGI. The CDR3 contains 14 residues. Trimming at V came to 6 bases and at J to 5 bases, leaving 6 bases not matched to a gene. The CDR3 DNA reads TGTGCCAGCAGGGACAGGGTCGTGTATCAGCCCCAGCATTTT. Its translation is CASRDRVVYQPQHF.

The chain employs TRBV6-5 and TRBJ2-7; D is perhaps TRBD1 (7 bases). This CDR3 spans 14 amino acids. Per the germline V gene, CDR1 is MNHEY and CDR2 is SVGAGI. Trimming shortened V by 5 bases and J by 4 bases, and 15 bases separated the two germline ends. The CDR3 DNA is TGTGCCAGCAGTGAGGTGGCAGGGGGGTACGAGCAGTACTTC. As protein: CASSEVAGGYEQYF.

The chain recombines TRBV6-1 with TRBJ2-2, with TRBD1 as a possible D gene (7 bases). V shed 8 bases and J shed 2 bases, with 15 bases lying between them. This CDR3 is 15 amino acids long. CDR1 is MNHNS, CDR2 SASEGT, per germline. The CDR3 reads CASAGQWVNTGELFF. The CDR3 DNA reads TGTGCCAGCGCGGGACAGTGGGTTAACACCGGGGAGCTGTTTTTT.

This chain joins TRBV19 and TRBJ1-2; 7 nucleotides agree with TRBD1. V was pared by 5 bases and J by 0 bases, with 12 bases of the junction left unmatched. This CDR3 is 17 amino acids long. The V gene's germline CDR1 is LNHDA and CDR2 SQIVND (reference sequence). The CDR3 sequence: CASSPKTGLGANYGYTF. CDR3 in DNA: TGTGCCAGTAGTCCGAAGACAGGGTTGGGAGCTAACTATGGCTACACCTTC.

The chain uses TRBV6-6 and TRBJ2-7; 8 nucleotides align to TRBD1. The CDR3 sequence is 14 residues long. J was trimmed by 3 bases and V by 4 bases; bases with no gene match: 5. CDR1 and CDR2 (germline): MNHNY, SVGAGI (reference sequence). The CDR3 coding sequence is TGTGCCAGCAGTTTTCGACAGGGGAGCTACGAGCAGTACTTC. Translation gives CASSFRQGSYEQYF.

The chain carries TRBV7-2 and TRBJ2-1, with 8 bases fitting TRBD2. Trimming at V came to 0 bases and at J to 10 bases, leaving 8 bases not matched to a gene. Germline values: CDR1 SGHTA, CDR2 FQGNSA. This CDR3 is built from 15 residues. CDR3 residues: CASSLAPGLVDEQFF. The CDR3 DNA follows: TGTGCCAGCAGCTTAGCCCCGGGACTAGTGGACGAGCAGTTCTTC.

The CDR3 nucleotides read TGTGCCAGCAGCCCACCGGGTAGCGGGGGGGCCTCCTACAATGAGCAGTTCTTC. This gives the protein CASSPPGSGGASYNEQFF. The chain combines TRBV7-9 with TRBJ2-1, with 11 bases identical to TRBD2. V dropped 5 bases and J dropped 0; count of bases not matched to a gene: 9. The CDR3 runs to 18 residues. Germline assignment: CDR1 SEHNR and CDR2 FQNEAQ (reference sequence).

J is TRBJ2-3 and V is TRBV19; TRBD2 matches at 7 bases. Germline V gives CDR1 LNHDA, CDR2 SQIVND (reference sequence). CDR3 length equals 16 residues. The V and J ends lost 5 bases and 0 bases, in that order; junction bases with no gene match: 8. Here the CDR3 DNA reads TGTGCCAGTAGTCAAATGGGGGGGGTAAGCACAGATACGCAGTATTTT. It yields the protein CASSQMGGVSTDTQYF.

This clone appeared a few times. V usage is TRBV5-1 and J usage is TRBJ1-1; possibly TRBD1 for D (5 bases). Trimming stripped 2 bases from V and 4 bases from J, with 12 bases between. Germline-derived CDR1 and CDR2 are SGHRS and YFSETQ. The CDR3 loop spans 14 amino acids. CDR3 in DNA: TGCGCCAGCAGCTTCGGGGGAACGGGCACTGAAGCTTTCTTT. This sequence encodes CASSFGGTGTEAFF.

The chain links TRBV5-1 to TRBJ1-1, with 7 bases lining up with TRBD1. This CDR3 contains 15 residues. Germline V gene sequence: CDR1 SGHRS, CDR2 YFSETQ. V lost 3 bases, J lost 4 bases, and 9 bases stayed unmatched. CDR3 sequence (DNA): TGCGCCAGCAGCTGGGGAAACAGGGGTGGCACTGAAGCTTTCTTT. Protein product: CASSWGNRGGTEAFF.

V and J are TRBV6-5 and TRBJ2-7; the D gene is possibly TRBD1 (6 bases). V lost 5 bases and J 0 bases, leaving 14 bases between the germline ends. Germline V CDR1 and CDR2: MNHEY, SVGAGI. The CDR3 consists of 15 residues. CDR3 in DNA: TGTGCCAGCAGTATCCAGACAGGCGGCTCCTACGAGCAGTACTTC. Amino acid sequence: CASSIQTGGSYEQYF.

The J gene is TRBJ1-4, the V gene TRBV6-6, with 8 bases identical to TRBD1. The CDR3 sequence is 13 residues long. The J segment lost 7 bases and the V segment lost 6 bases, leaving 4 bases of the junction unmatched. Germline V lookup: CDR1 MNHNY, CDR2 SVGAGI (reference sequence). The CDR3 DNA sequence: TGTGCCAGCAGGGGACAGGCCATTGAAAAACTGTTTTTT. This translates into CASRGQAIEKLFF.

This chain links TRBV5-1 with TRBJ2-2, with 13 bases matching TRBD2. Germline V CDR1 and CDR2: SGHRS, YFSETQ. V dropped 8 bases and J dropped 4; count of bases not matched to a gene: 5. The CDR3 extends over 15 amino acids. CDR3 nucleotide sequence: TGCGCCAGTCAACTAGCGGGAGGGGGCACCGGGGAGCTGTTTTTT. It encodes CASQLAGGGTGELFF.

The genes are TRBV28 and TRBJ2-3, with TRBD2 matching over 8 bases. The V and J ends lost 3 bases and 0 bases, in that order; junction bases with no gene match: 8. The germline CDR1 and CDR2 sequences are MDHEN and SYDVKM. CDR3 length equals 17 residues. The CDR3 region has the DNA TGTGCCAGCAGTTTGCGGACTAGCTGGACTAGCACAGATACGCAGTATTTT. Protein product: CASSLRTSWTSTDTQYF.

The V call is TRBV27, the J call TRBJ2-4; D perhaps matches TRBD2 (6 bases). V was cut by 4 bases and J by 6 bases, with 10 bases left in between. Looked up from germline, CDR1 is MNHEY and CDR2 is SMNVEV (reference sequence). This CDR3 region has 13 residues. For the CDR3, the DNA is TGTGCCAGCAGTTCTCAGGGAGGAAACATTCAGTACTTC. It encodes CASSSQGGNIQYF.

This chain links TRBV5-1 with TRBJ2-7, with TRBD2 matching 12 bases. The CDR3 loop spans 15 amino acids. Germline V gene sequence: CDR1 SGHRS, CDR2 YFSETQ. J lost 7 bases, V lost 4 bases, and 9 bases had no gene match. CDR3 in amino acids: CASSVRLAGVGEQYF. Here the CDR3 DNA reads TGCGCCAGCAGCGTCCGACTAGCGGGAGTCGGGGAGCAGTACTTC.

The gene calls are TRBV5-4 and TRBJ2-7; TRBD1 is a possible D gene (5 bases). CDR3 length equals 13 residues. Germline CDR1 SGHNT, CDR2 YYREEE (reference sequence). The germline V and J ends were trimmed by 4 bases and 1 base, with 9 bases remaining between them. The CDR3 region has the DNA TGTGCCAGCAGCCCAGGGTCGTCCTACGAGCAGTACTTC. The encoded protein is CASSPGSSYEQYF.

CDR3 DNA: TGTGCCAGCAGTTACTTTGGGAGCTCAGATACGCAGTATTTT. Encoded protein: CASSYFGSSDTQYF. The rearrangement uses TRBV6-5 and TRBJ2-3; D perhaps matches TRBD2 (5 bases). The CDR3 spans 14 residues. V shed 1 base and J shed 4 bases, with 9 bases lying between them. CDR1 and CDR2 from the germline V gene are MNHEY and SVGAGI.

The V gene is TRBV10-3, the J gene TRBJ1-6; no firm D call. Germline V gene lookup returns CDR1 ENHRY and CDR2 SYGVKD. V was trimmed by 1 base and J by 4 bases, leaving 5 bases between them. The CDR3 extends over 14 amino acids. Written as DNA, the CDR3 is TGTGCCATCAGTGAGTTCGGGTATAATTCACCCCTCCACTTT. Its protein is CAISEFGYNSPLHF.

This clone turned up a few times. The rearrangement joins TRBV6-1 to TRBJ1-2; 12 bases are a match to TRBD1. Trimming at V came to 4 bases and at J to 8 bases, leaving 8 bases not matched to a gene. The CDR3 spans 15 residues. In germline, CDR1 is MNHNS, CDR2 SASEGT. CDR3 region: CASSGLSGTGGGYTF. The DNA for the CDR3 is TGTGCCAGCAGTGGGTTGTCCGGGACAGGGGGCGGCTACACCTTC.

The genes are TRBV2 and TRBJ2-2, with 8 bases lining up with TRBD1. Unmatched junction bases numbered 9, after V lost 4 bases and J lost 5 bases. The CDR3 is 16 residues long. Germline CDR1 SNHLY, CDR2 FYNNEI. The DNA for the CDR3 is TGTGCCAGCAGTGTATCAGGGGGCGGGAATACCGGGGAGCTGTTTTTT. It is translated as CASSVSGGGNTGELFF.

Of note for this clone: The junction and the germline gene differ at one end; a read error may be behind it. In DNA form, the CDR3 reads TGTGCCAGCAGCGGAGGGAGTGCAGCCTTCCAACAGACCCAGTACTTC. Protein sequence: CASSGGSAAFQQTQYF. V and J are TRBV9 and TRBJ2-5; maybe TRBD2 (5 bases). CDR1 is SGDLS, CDR2 YYNGEE, per germline. The CDR3 loop spans 16 amino acids.

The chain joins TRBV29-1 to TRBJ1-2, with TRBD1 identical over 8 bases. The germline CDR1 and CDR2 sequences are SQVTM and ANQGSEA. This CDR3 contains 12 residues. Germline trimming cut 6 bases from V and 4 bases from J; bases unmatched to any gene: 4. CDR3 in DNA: TGCAGCGTCGGACAGGGTTTCTATGGCTACACCTTC. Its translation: CSVGQGFYGYTF.

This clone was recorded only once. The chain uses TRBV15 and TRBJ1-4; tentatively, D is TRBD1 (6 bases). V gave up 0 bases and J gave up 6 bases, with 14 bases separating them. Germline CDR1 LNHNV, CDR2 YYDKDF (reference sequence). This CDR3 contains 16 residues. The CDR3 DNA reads TGTGCCACCAGCAGAGATACCCGGGGGGCGGATGAAAAACTGTTTTTT. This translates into CATSRDTRGADEKLFF.

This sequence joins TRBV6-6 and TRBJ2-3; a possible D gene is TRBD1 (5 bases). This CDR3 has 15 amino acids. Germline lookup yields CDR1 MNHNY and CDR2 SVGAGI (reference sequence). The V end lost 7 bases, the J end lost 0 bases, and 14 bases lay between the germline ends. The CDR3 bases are TGTGCCAGCACCTTGTTAGGGGCAAGCACAGATACGCAGTATTTT. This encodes CASTLLGASTDTQYF.

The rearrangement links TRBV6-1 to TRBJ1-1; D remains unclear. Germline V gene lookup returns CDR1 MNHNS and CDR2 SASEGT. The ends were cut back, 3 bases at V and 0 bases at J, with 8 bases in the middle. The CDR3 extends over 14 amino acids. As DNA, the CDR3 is TGTGCCAGCAGTGATGGCCAGGTGAACACTGAAGCTTTCTTT. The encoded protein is CASSDGQVNTEAFF.